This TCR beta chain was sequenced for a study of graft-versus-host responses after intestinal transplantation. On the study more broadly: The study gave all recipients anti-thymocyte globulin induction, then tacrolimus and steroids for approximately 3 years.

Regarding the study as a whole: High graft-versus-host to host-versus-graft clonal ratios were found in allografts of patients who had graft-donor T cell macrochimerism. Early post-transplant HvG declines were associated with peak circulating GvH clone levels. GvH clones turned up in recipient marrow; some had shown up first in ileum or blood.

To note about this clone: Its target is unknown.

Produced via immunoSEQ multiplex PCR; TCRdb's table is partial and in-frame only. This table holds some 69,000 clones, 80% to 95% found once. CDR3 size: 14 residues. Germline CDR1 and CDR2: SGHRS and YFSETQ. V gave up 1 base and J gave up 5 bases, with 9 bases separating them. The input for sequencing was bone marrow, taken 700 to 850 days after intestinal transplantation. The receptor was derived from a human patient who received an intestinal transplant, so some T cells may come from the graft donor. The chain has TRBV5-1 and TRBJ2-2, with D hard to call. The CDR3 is CASSLSTRTGELFF. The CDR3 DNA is TGCGCCAGCAGCTTGTCGACAAGAACCGGGGAGCTGTTTTTT.